This T cell receptor beta chain derives from a study of CD8 T cells in Susac syndrome. This CDR3 region has 13 residues. Per germline, CDR1 SEHNR and CDR2 FQNEAQ (reference sequence). Trimming took off 5 bases at V and 4 bases at J, with 10 bases between the two ends. An input of about 0.45 to 1 ug of RNA was subjected to reverse transcription using random hexamers. The CDR3 of TCR beta was amplified by immunoSEQ multiplex PCR across 54 Vbeta and 13 Jbeta. TCRdb re-called the immunoSEQ multiplex PCR reads through MiXCR, storing one row per CDR3 protein. Of about 280,000 distinct CDR3 sequences in the sample, roughly 84% are singletons; the top ten hold 0.095% to 0.14%.

V is TRBV7-9 and J is TRBJ2-3; unclear D gene. This TCR came from a human donor with multiple sclerosis. Source material: CD8+ T cells from PBMCs. CDR3 in amino acids: CASSPRHADTQYF. CDR3 sequence (DNA): TGTGCCAGCAGCCCTAGACACGCAGATACGCAGTATTTT.